A single sample gave rise to the 29 T cell receptor beta chains below, sequenced in a study of control samples from healthy donors and cancer patients. This table comes from immunoSEQ multiplex PCR, and its TCRdb copy is limited to in-frame clones, with some not included. The data hold about 120,000 clones, with 75% to 90% observed a single time. Sequenced input: PBMCs. These receptors were taken from a woman in her 50s with colorectal cancer.

This chain uses TRBV11-2 with TRBJ2-1; perhaps TRBD1 as D (7 bases). Germline V gene sequence: CDR1 SGHAT, CDR2 FQNNGV. The CDR3 has 16 residues. The V end was cut by 5 bases, the J end by 4 bases, with 18 bases between. The CDR3 here is CASSLTGDRDYNEQFF. The CDR3 region has the DNA TGTGCCAGCAGCCTCACGGGGGACAGAGATTACAATGAGCAGTTCTTC.

The chain is built from TRBV10-3 and TRBJ2-5; 9 bases map to TRBD2. Germline values: CDR1 ENHRY, CDR2 SYGVKD. J lost 1 base, V lost 10 bases, and 13 bases had no gene match. This CDR3 region has 16 residues. CDR3 DNA sequence: TGTGCCACGAGCGAATATGCTAGCGGGATCCAAGAGACCCAGTACTTC. This codes for CATSEYASGIQETQYF.

This chain joins TRBV20-1 and TRBJ2-4; D call uncertain. This CDR3 spans 11 amino acids. CDR1 is DFQATT, CDR2 SNEGSKA, per germline (reference sequence). With 8 bases removed from V and 6 bases from J, the gap between germline ends came to 11 bases. CDR3 DNA: TGCAGTATCATTCAAGGAAACATTCAGTACTTC. Translated, it gives CSIIQGNIQYF.

This sequence joins TRBV27 and TRBJ2-3; D possibly corresponds to TRBD2 (5 bases). V shed 4 bases and J shed 6 bases, with 5 bases lying between them. Germline CDR1 and CDR2: MNHEY and SMNVEV (reference sequence). The CDR3 is 11 amino acids. The DNA for the CDR3 is TGTGCCAGCAGTTCGGGGGATACGCAGTATTTT. This sequence encodes CASSSGDTQYF.

With respect to this clone: Other DNA sequences in the sample encode the same CDR3. V gene TRBV5-1 combines with J gene TRBJ2-7; D gene unclear. Trimming stripped 0 bases from V and 4 bases from J, with 8 bases between. CDR1 SGHRS and CDR2 YFSETQ come from the germline V gene. The CDR3 spans 13 residues. The CDR3 protein is CASSLAVGYEQYF. CDR3 DNA: TGCGCCAGCAGCTTGGCCGTAGGGTACGAGCAGTACTTC.

The chain is built from TRBV30 and TRBJ2-5, with 9 bases aligning to TRBD2. V was clipped by 0 bases and J by 1 base; unmatched bases: 3. The CDR3 extends over 15 amino acids. CDR1 GTSNPN and CDR2 SVGIG come from the germline V gene (reference sequence). The CDR3 DNA follows: TGTGCCTGGAGTGTAGGGCGGGGGGGCCAAGAGACCCAGTACTTC. Its protein is CAWSVGRGGQETQYF. Looking up the rest from reference TRBV30 and TRBJ2-5 gives the full variable domain: SQTIHQWPATLVQPVGSPLSLECTVEGTSNPNLYWYRQAAGRGLQLLFYSVGIGQISSEVPQNLSASRPQDRQFILSSKKLLLSDSGFYLCAWSVGRGGQETQYFGPGTRLLVL.

The V and J genes are TRBV24-1 and TRBJ1-1; tentative D call: TRBD1 (5 bases). The CDR3 totals 12 residues. Germline V gene lookup returns CDR1 KGHDR and CDR2 SFDVKD. V was clipped by 9 bases and J by 7 bases, with 14 bases between them. CDR3 in amino acids: CATVSGLGEAFF. CDR3 bases: TGTGCCACCGTCTCAGGGCTAGGTGAAGCTTTCTTT.

The genes are TRBV6-1 and TRBJ1-2; D is ambiguous. The length of the CDR3 is 14 residues. Trimming pared 3 bases from V and 3 bases from J, leaving 11 bases between. Germline V CDR1 and CDR2: MNHNS, SASEGT. Here the CDR3 DNA reads TGTGCCAGCAGTGAGGACGGGAGGGACTATGGCTACACCTTC. Translating it yields CASSEDGRDYGYTF.

The rearrangement uses TRBV3-1 (or the pseudogene TRBV3-2) and TRBJ2-3, with D possibly TRBD2 on 6 matching bases. The V end was cut by 1 base, the J end by 8 bases, with 7 bases between. The CDR3 covers 12 residues. Germline assignment: CDR1 LGHDT and CDR2 YNNKEL (reference sequence). The CDR3 DNA sequence: TGTGCCAGCAGCCAAGGGGGGGTTACGCAGTATTTT. It is translated as CASSQGGVTQYF.

This chain links TRBV4-2 with TRBJ1-2; 9 bases match TRBD1. Losses at the gene ends were 4 bases for V and 8 bases for J; bases not matched to a gene: 5. Germline V gene data show CDR1 as LGHNA and CDR2 as YNFKEQ. The CDR3 length is 13 residues. The CDR3 protein is CASSPTGGGGYTF. CDR3 coding DNA: TGTGCCAGCAGCCCAACAGGGGGCGGCGGCTACACCTTC.

V is TRBV29-1 and J is TRBJ2-3; D may be TRBD1 or TRBD2 (6 bases each). With 6 bases removed from V and 1 base from J, the gap between germline ends came to 17 bases. Per the germline V gene, CDR1 is SQVTM and CDR2 is ANQGSEA. CDR3 length equals 15 residues. The CDR3 region is CSVAGGGPGTDTQYF. The CDR3 DNA reads as TGCAGCGTGGCAGGTGGGGGGCCGGGCACAGATACGCAGTATTTT.

The J gene is TRBJ2-7, the V gene TRBV28, with TRBD2 identical over 11 bases. J gave up 3 bases and V 5 bases, and 9 bases lay outside the gene matches. CDR1 and CDR2 from the germline V gene are MDHEN and SYDVKM. The CDR3 contains 16 residues. This chain's CDR3 is CASSPKTSGADYEQYF. The CDR3 region has the DNA TGTGCCAGCAGTCCCAAGACTAGCGGGGCCGACTACGAGCAGTACTTC. The full variable domain, in which reference TRBV28 and TRBJ2-7 provide the parts outside the CDR3, is DVKVTQSSRYLVKRTGEKVFLECVQDMDHENMFWYRQDPGLGLRLIYFSYDVKMKEKGDIPEGYSVSREKKERFSLILESASTNQTSMYLCASSPKTSGADYEQYFGPGTRLTVT.

The rearrangement joins TRBV5-1 to TRBJ2-7; tentatively, D is TRBD1 (5 bases). The germline CDR1 and CDR2 sequences are SGHRS and YFSETQ. The length of the CDR3 is 13 residues. V was clipped by 2 bases and J by 5 bases, with 11 bases between them. Here the CDR3 DNA reads TGCGCCAGCAGCTTCTCAGGGAATGACGAGCAGTACTTC. Translation gives CASSFSGNDEQYF.

This rearrangement joins TRBV12-3 or TRBV12-4 to TRBJ2-1; D is unclear. There are 12 residues in the CDR3. The ends were cut back, 2 bases at V and 6 bases at J, with 5 bases in the middle. The CDR3 sequence is CASSLFGNEQFF. Written as DNA, the CDR3 is TGTGCCAGCAGTTTATTCGGCAATGAGCAGTTCTTC.

This clone has just one count. The chain combines TRBV6-5 with TRBJ1-2; D unclear. Trimming pared 8 bases from V and 3 bases from J, leaving 13 bases between. The CDR3 length is 13 residues. From germline, CDR1 is MNHEY and CDR2 SVGAGI. In DNA form, the CDR3 reads TGTGCCAGCTCCCAGGCCCAGTACTATGGCTACACCTTC. Amino acids: CASSQAQYYGYTF.

A single count supports this clone. This chain links TRBV11-2 with TRBJ2-1; D call uncertain. Germline V gene data show CDR1 as SGHAT and CDR2 as FQNNGV. V was trimmed by 0 bases and J by 4 bases, leaving 10 bases between them. The CDR3 runs 15 residues. CDR3 region: CASSLDDPGYNEQFF. The CDR3 nucleotides are TGTGCCAGCAGCTTAGATGACCCTGGTTACAATGAGCAGTTCTTC.

The CDR3 DNA follows: TGTGCCAGTAGTAGACTAGCGGGGATGAACACCGGGGAGCTGTTTTTT. It yields the protein CASSRLAGMNTGELFF. J is TRBJ2-2 and V is TRBV19; 11 bases agree with TRBD2. Germline loops: CDR1 LNHDA, CDR2 SQIVND (reference sequence). The CDR3 has 16 residues. Trimming at V came to 4 bases and at J to 1 base, leaving 2 bases not matched to a gene.

V gene TRBV12-2 combines with J gene TRBJ2-2; the table assigns TRBD2, which was not confirmed against the DNA. TRBV12-2 is a recognized pseudogene. CDR3 length: 19 amino acids. The CDR3 DNA follows: TGTGCAAGTCGCTCCTGCACCGGGACTAGCGGGAGGGCCCCCGGGGAGCTGTTTTTT. Its translation: CASRSCTGTSGRAPGELFF.

The rearrangement joins TRBV27 to TRBJ2-7; D unclear. This CDR3 contains 20 residues. Trimming cost V 3 bases and J 2 bases, with 29 bases left between them. CDR1 is MNHEY and CDR2 is SMNVEV in the germline V gene (reference sequence). In nucleotides, the CDR3 is TGTGCCAGCAGTTTCCGCCGAAGACTCACTACAAGCAACGAACCCTACGAGCAGTACTTC. Translation gives CASSFRRRLTTSNEPYEQYF.

The chain uses TRBV4-2 and TRBJ2-4, with D tentatively TRBD2 (5 bases). The germline V gene encodes CDR1 LGHNA and CDR2 YNFKEQ. This CDR3 is 14 amino acids long. V was pared by 0 bases and J by 8 bases, with 11 bases between. CDR3 DNA: TGTGCCAGCAGCCAAGACAGGAACGGGGACATTCAGTACTTC. This translates into CASSQDRNGDIQYF.

V usage is TRBV15 and J usage is TRBJ2-7; D remains ambiguous. Trimming took off 1 base at V and 4 bases at J, with 14 bases between the two ends. There are 15 residues in the CDR3. Germline V gives CDR1 LNHNV, CDR2 YYDKDF (reference sequence). CDR3: CATSRGGRTPYEQYF. In nucleotides, the CDR3 is TGTGCCACCAGCAGAGGTGGCAGGACCCCTTACGAGCAGTACTTC.

The gene calls are TRBV9 and TRBJ2-2; D remains ambiguous. V lost 4 bases to trimming and J lost 0 bases, with 13 bases between them. Germline CDR1 SGDLS, CDR2 YYNGEE. This CDR3 region has 16 residues. The CDR3 loop reads CASSPSHGANTGELFF. DNA of the CDR3: TGTGCCAGCAGCCCAAGTCACGGCGCGAACACCGGGGAGCTGTTTTTT. Together with reference TRBV9 and TRBJ2-2, the CDR3 gives the full variable domain: DSGVTQTPKHLITATGQRVTLRCSPRSGDLSVYWYQQSLDQGLQFLIQYYNGEERAKGNILERFSAQQFPDLHSELNLSSLELGDSALYFCASSPSHGANTGELFFGEGSRLTVL.

This chain connects TRBV7-9 to TRBJ2-3; 8 nucleotides agree with TRBD2. Trimming at V came to 10 bases and at J to 4 bases, leaving 1 base not matched to a gene. The CDR3 covers 11 residues. Germline V gene data show CDR1 as SEHNR and CDR2 as FQNEAQ (reference sequence). In DNA form, the CDR3 reads TGTGCCACCGGGAGGGCAGATACGCAGTATTTT. It encodes CATGRADTQYF.

The CDR3, as DNA: TGTGCCAGCAGCTTAGCGGGGGGCCAAGAGACCCAGTACTTC. Protein sequence: CASSLAGGQETQYF. V usage is TRBV7-2 and J usage is TRBJ2-5, with D maybe TRBD2 (6 bases). The CDR3 is 14 residues long. The germline V gene has CDR1 SGHTA and CDR2 FQGNSA. V was cut by 0 bases and J by 1 base, with 6 bases left in between.

The V and J genes are TRBV3-1 (or the pseudogene TRBV3-2) and TRBJ2-2; 9 positions agree with TRBD1. The CDR3 covers 15 residues. CDR1 LGHDT and CDR2 YNNKEL come from the germline V gene (reference sequence). V was clipped by 3 bases and J by 7 bases; unmatched bases: 6. The CDR3 sequence is CASSQDRGFGGELFF. The CDR3 nucleotides are TGTGCCAGCAGCCAGGACAGGGGTTTCGGCGGGGAGCTGTTTTTT.

Here the CDR3 DNA reads TGTGCCAGTATCCGGGGCGGGAGGGCTGTTGGGGCCAACGTCCTGACTTTC. Residues: CASIRGGRAVGANVLTF. The J gene is TRBJ2-6, the V gene TRBV19; 9 nucleotides align to TRBD2. Trimming at V came to 7 bases and at J to 3 bases, leaving 10 bases not matched to a gene. The CDR3 contains 17 residues. The germline CDR1 and CDR2 sequences are LNHDA and SQIVND (reference sequence).

The J gene is TRBJ1-2, the V gene TRBV28; D uncertain. CDR1 and CDR2 from the germline V gene are MDHEN and SYDVKM. V was cut by 3 bases and J by 4 bases, with 18 bases left in between. The CDR3 runs to 16 residues. In DNA, the CDR3 is TGTGCCAGCAGTTTGGGTCACAGTGGAACATCCTATGGCTACACCTTC. Protein product: CASSLGHSGTSYGYTF.

This chain uses TRBV28 with TRBJ1-5; 7 positions match TRBD1. This CDR3 has 15 residues. Germline CDR1 reads MDHEN; CDR2 reads SYDVKM. With V trimmed by 6 bases and J by 3 bases, 8 bases remained unmatched. CDR3 nucleotides: TGTGCCAGCAGCCCAACAGGGGATGACAATCAGCCCCAGCATTTT. Protein sequence: CASSPTGDDNQPQHF.

The J gene is TRBJ1-1, the V gene TRBV6-5; D ambiguous. The CDR3 sequence is 12 residues long. The V end lost 7 bases, the J end lost 6 bases, and 12 bases lay between the germline ends. Germline-derived CDR1 and CDR2 are MNHEY and SVGAGI. The CDR3 DNA sequence: TGTGCCAGCATTTCCACGGCCTCTGAAGCTTTCTTT. It translates to CASISTASEAFF.